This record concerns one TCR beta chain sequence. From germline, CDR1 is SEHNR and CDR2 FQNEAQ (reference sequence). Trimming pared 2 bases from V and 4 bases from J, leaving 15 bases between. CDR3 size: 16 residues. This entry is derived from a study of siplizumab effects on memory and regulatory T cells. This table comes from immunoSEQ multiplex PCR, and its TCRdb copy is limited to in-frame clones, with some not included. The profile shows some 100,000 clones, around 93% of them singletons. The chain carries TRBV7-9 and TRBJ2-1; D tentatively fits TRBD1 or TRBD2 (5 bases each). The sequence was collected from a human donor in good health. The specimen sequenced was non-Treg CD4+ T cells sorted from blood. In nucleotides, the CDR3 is TGTGCCAGCAGCTTATCTGGGGGAGTGAGGTACAATGAGCAGTTCTTC. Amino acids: CASSLSGGVRYNEQFF.